The 4 T cell receptor beta chains given below trace back to one sample, sequenced in a study of shared clonotypes between healthy human individuals. TCRdb keeps only in-frame clones here, not all; method: immunoSEQ multiplex PCR. This table has some 1 million clones, more than 60% appearing once. Sequencing used memory CD4+ T cells sorted from blood. Subset: CD45RA-negative fraction. The receptors here all came from a man aged 18 to 30 in good health.

The V call is TRBV2, the J call TRBJ1-1, with 8 bases lining up with TRBD1. The J segment lost 4 bases and the V segment lost 8 bases, leaving 12 bases of the junction unmatched. Germline CDR1 and CDR2: SNHLY and FYNNEI. The CDR3 is made up of 15 amino acids. CDR3 coding DNA: TGTGCCAGCCGAATCCAGACAGGGGTGGGCACTGAAGCTTTCTTT. The encoded protein is CASRIQTGVGTEAFF.

The V gene is TRBV7-3, the J gene TRBJ2-5; 7 bases match TRBD2. The CDR3 consists of 13 residues. Germline V gene lookup returns CDR1 SGHTA and CDR2 FQGTGA. J gave up 3 bases and V 8 bases, and 6 bases lay outside the gene matches. Written as DNA, the CDR3 is TGTGCCAGCGCGCGGGGGTCCGAAGAGACCCAGTACTTC. This encodes CASARGSEETQYF.

Remarks on this clone: Other DNA sequences in the same sample also yield this CDR3. The genes are TRBV7-9 and TRBJ1-2, with D perhaps TRBD1 (6 bases). This CDR3 comprises 12 residues. V shed 1 base and J shed 7 bases, with 7 bases lying between them. The germline V gene encodes CDR1 SEHNR and CDR2 FQNEAQ (reference sequence). CDR3 nucleotides: TGTGCCAGCAGCTTAGAACAGGGTGGCTACACCTTC. Translating it yields CASSLEQGGYTF.

The J gene is TRBJ2-7, the V gene TRBV5-5; the D is unclear. The germline gives CDR1 SGHKS, CDR2 YYEKEE (reference sequence). Trimming stripped 4 bases from V and 7 bases from J, with 12 bases between. The CDR3 length is 12 residues. Written as DNA, the CDR3 is TGTGCCAGCAGCCCCACAGTGGCGGAGCAGTACTTC. Encoded protein: CASSPTVAEQYF.